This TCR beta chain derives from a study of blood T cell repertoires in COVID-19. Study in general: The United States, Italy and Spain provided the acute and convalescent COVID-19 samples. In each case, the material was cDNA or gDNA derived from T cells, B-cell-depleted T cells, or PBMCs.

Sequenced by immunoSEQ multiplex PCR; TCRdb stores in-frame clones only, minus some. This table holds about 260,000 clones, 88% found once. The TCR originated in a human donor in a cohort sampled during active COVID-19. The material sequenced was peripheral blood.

CDR3 protein: CASSSWDRGAYEQYF. In DNA, the CDR3 is TGTGCCAGCAGCTCCTGGGACAGGGGAGCCTACGAGCAGTACTTC. The rearrangement uses TRBV7-2 and TRBJ2-7; TRBD1 aligns across 10 bases. This CDR3 is 15 amino acids long. CDR1 and CDR2 from the germline V gene are SGHTA and FQGNSA. The trim removed 4 bases at V and 2 bases at J, leaving 5 bases unmatched.